The clone carrying this T cell receptor (beta chain) was picked up one time. The antigen is undetermined. A junction boundary mismatches the germline segment, possibly from a read error. Looked up from germline, CDR1 is SEHNR and CDR2 is FQNEAQ (reference sequence). This CDR3 is built from 14 residues. This sample stems from a study of tumor and adjacent non-tumor tissue in lung cancer. In the study overall: Histology: eleven to twelve adenocarcinoma, a couple of squamous cell carcinoma, 1 small cell lung cancer.

Three rounds of nested PCR, following a modified ARM-PCR protocol, produced the TCRbeta library. TCRdb called the multiplex PCR reads again in MiXCR, with one record for every CDR3 protein. The table shows some 100,000 distinct CDR3 sequences, with 75% to 85% occurring only once. RNA was extracted from bulk tissue without any cell sorting. The normal lung tissue was taken more than 3 cm from the tumor edge. Between August and November 2014, newly diagnosed, chemotherapy-naive lung cancer patients underwent thoracic surgery in China. General study results and limits: Tumor tissue had significantly higher TCR diversity than normal lung.

Sequencing was performed on distant non-tumor lung tissue. This clonotype originated in a man aged 60-69 years with small cell lung cancer. The chain carries TRBV7-9 and TRBJ2-7; D is perhaps TRBD1 or TRBD2 (5 bases each). The CDR3, as DNA: TGTGCCAGCAGCTTACCGGGACCCACCTACAAGCAGTACTTC. Protein sequence: CASSLPGPTYKQYF. The full variable domain, rest sourced from reference TRBV7-9 and TRBJ2-7, is DTGVSQNPRHKITKRGQNVTFRCDPISEHNRLYWYRQTLGQGPEFLTYFQNEAQLEKSRLLSDRFSAERPKGSFSTLEIQRTEQGDSAMYLCASSLPGPTYKQYFGPGTRLTVT.